Listed below are T cell receptor beta chains from one sample, sequenced in a study of shared clonotypes between healthy human individuals. Sequencing was performed with immunoSEQ multiplex PCR; in TCRdb, only in-frame clones are kept and a portion is missing. This table has around 2,100,000 clones, approximately 94% appearing once. Sequenced: naive CD8+ T cells sorted from blood. These receptors were taken from a man aged 18 to 30 in good health. Each CDR3 is given with its conserved first and last residue. The D gene is left open where the match is weak.

j_call: TRBJ2-1; d_call: TRBD2; v_call: TRBV5-4; cdr3_nt: TGTGCCAGCAGCTTGTTTGATCTAGCGGGAGCATTTGAGTTCTTC; cdr3_aa: CASSLFDLAGAFEFF
j_call: TRBJ1-4; d_call: TRBD1; v_call: TRBV27; cdr3_nt: TGTGCCAGCACCACGACAGGGGGTAATGAAAAACTGTTTTTT; cdr3_aa: CASTTTGGNEKLFF
j_call: TRBJ1-1; d_call: NA; v_call: TRBV19; cdr3_nt: TGTGCCAGTATCGGGGGCCACCCGAACACTGAAGCTTTCTTT; cdr3_aa: CASIGGHPNTEAFF
j_call: TRBJ2-1; d_call: NA; v_call: TRBV6-5; cdr3_nt: TGTGCCAGCAGTCCCCTGGCGGGACCCTACAATGAGCAGTTCTTC; cdr3_aa: CASSPLAGPYNEQFF
j_call: TRBJ1-2; d_call: NA; v_call: TRBV5-1; cdr3_nt: TGCGCCAGCAGCTCACAGGGTCCGTCCTATGGCTACACCTTC; cdr3_aa: CASSSQGPSYGYTF
j_call: TRBJ1-2; d_call: TRBD1; v_call: TRBV29-1; cdr3_nt: TGCAGCGTTGATCAAGGACAGGGGGCAGGTGGCTACACCTTC; cdr3_aa: CSVDQGQGAGGYTF
j_call: TRBJ2-7; d_call: NA; v_call: TRBV27; cdr3_nt: TGTGCCAGCAGTGGGGACCGCTCCTACGAGCAGTACTTC; cdr3_aa: CASSGDRSYEQYF
j_call: TRBJ2-7; d_call: NA; v_call: TRBV4-1; cdr3_nt: TGCGCCAGCAGCCTTCACAGGGTCCCCACCTACGAGCAGTACTTC; cdr3_aa: CASSLHRVPTYEQYF
j_call: TRBJ1-2; d_call: TRBD1; v_call: TRBV2; cdr3_nt: TGTGCCAGCAGTGCCGGGACAGGGGGAAACTATGGCTACACCTTC; cdr3_aa: CASSAGTGGNYGYTF
j_call: TRBJ2-5; d_call: TRBD2; v_call: TRBV19; cdr3_nt: TGTGCCAGTAGTATAGTTGCGGGAGGAGAGACCCAGTACTTC; cdr3_aa: CASSIVAGGETQYF
j_call: TRBJ2-7; d_call: TRBD1; v_call: TRBV6-5; cdr3_nt: TGTGCCAGCAGTTACGGGACACAGGGGTGGTCCTACGAGCAGTACTTC; cdr3_aa: CASSYGTQGWSYEQYF
j_call: TRBJ2-7; d_call: TRBD1; v_call: TRBV27; cdr3_nt: TGTGCCAGCAGTAATAAACCGGGACAGGGCACCGACGAGCAGTACTTC; cdr3_aa: CASSNKPGQGTDEQYF
j_call: TRBJ1-4; d_call: NA; v_call: TRBV7-9; cdr3_nt: TGTGCCAGCAGCTTGGTAGAGGTTGCAACTAATGAAAAACTGTTTTTT; cdr3_aa: CASSLVEVATNEKLFF
j_call: TRBJ2-1; d_call: TRBD2; v_call: TRBV7-8; cdr3_nt: TGTGCCAGCAGCTCGGGACTAGCGGGAAGCTCCTACAATGAGCAGTTCTTC; cdr3_aa: CASSSGLAGSSYNEQFF
j_call: TRBJ2-7; d_call: NA; v_call: TRBV27; cdr3_nt: TGTGCCAGCAGTCCCTGGTCCCACGAGCAGTACTTC; cdr3_aa: CASSPWSHEQYF